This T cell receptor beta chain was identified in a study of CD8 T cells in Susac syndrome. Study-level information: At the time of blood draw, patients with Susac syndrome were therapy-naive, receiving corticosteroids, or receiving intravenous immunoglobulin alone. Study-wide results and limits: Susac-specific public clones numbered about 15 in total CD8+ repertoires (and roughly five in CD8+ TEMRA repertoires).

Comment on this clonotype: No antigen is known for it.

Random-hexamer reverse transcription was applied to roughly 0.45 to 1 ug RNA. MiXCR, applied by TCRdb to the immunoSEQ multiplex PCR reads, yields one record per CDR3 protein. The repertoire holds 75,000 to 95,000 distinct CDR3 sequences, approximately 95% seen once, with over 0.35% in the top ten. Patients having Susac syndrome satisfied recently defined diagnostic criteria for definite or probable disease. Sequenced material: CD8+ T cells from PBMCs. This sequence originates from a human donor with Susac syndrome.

CDR3 region: CASSPGTGVYNEQFF. CDR3 DNA: TGTGCCAGCAGCCCCGGGACAGGGGTCTACAATGAGCAGTTCTTC. The chain is built from TRBV12-3 or TRBV12-4 and TRBJ2-1; 10 bases align to TRBD1. CDR3 length equals 15 residues. Unmatched junction bases numbered 5, after V lost 6 bases and J lost 3 bases.